Listed below are T cell receptor beta chains from one sample, sequenced in a study of regulatory T cells in long-lasting Graves disease. One entry per CDR3 protein results from TCRdb running MiXCR on the multiplex PCR reads. Altogether approximately 560,000 distinct CDR3 sequences are present, roughly a sixth being singletons, with the ten largest covering 12%. These data also featured in a second study, about T cells in Graves' hyperthyroidism and ophthalmopathy.

Sequencing was performed on peripheral blood mononuclear cells (PBMCs), taken at new diagnosis, from a patient treated with antithyroid drugs. The receptor source for this set is a man between 18 and 35 years old with Graves disease. Each CDR3 is given with its conserved first and last residue. The order of the fields is CDR3 protein, CDR3 DNA, J gene, V gene, D gene, clone size. D genes are given only for firm matches. Clone size is shown for a subset of rows, as once, few, many or a class of expanded clone.

cdr3_aa: CASSSMDGNNSPLHF
cdr3_nt: TGTGCCAGCAGTTCAATGGACGGGAATAATTCACCCCTCCACTTT
j_call: TRBJ1-6
v_call: TRBV28
d_call: -
clone_size: many

cdr3_aa: CASSRELAAQYF
cdr3_nt: TGTGCCAGCAGCCGCGAGCTAGCGGCCCAGTACTTC
j_call: TRBJ2-5
v_call: TRBV7-9
d_call: TRBD2
clone_size: -

cdr3_aa: CASSLYKASDTGELFF
cdr3_nt: TGTGCCAGCAGCTTATATAAGGCTAGCGACACCGGGGAGCTGTTTTTT
j_call: TRBJ2-2
v_call: TRBV7-3
d_call: -
clone_size: -

cdr3_aa: CASSPPWVPEDYEQYF
cdr3_nt: TGTGCCAGCAGCCCACCTTGGGTTCCCGAAGACTACGAGCAGTACTTC
j_call: TRBJ2-7
v_call: TRBV28
d_call: -
clone_size: many

cdr3_aa: CASSKVDQETQYF
cdr3_nt: TGTGCCAGCAGTAAGGTGGACCAAGAGACCCAGTACTTC
j_call: TRBJ2-5
v_call: TRBV2
d_call: -
clone_size: many

cdr3_aa: CASSTSGEQTQYF
cdr3_nt: TGTGCCAGCAGCACTAGCGGGGAACAGACCCAGTACTTC
j_call: TRBJ2-5
v_call: TRBV6-1
d_call: TRBD2
clone_size: -

cdr3_aa: CASSFGRDPFSGNTIYF
cdr3_nt: TGTGCCAGCAGCTTCGGGAGGGATCCCTTCTCTGGAAACACCATATATTTT
j_call: TRBJ1-3
v_call: TRBV3-1
d_call: -
clone_size: many

cdr3_aa: CASSLVQRGETQYF
cdr3_nt: TGTGCCAGCAGTTTAGTCCAGCGGGGAGAGACCCAGTACTTC
j_call: TRBJ2-5
v_call: TRBV28
d_call: TRBD2
clone_size: -

cdr3_aa: CATSGRTGVNNQPQHF
cdr3_nt: TGTGCCACCAGCGGTAGGACAGGGGTAAACAATCAGCCCCAGCATTTT
j_call: TRBJ1-5
v_call: TRBV15
d_call: TRBD1
clone_size: few

cdr3_aa: CASSFLKGLPYEQYF
cdr3_nt: TGTGCCAGCAGTTTTCTGAAGGGCTTGCCCTACGAGCAGTACTTC
j_call: TRBJ2-7
v_call: TRBV28
d_call: -
clone_size: many

cdr3_aa: CASSPSSAPGAEAFF
cdr3_nt: TGTGCCAGCAGCCCAAGTTCAGCACCGGGGGCTGAAGCTTTCTTT
j_call: TRBJ1-1
v_call: TRBV25-1
d_call: -
clone_size: few

cdr3_aa: CASRGTPSYNEQFF
cdr3_nt: TGCGCCAGCCGGGGGACTCCCTCCTACAATGAGCAGTTCTTC
j_call: TRBJ2-1
v_call: TRBV10-2
d_call: -
clone_size: -

cdr3_aa: CSVALGTSGSNEQFF
cdr3_nt: TGCAGCGTCGCACTCGGGACTAGCGGGTCCAATGAGCAGTTCTTC
j_call: TRBJ2-1
v_call: TRBV29-1
d_call: TRBD2
clone_size: few

cdr3_aa: CASSEYGSSYNEQFF
cdr3_nt: TGTGCCAGCAGTGAATACGGGAGCTCCTACAATGAGCAGTTCTTC
j_call: TRBJ2-1
v_call: TRBV2
d_call: -
clone_size: many